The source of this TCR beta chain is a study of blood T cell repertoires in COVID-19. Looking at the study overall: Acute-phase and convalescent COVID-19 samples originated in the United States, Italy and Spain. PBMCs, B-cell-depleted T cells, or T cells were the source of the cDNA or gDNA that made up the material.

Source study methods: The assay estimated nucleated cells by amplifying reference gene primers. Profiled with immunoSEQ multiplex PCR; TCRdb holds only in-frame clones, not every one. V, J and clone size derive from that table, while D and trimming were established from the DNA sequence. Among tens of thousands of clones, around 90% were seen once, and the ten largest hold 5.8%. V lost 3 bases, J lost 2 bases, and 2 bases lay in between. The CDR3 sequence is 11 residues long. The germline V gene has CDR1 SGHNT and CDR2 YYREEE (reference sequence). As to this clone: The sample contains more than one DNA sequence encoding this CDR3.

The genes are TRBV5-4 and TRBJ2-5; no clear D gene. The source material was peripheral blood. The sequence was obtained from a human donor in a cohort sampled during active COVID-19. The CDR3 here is CASSSQETQYF. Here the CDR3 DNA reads TGTGCCAGCAGCTCGCAAGAGACCCAGTACTTC.